In this sample, the clone carrying this TCR beta chain is medium-sized. Thyroid surgery took place with no prior treatment in any patient. This sample was taken from a study of metastatic and nonmetastatic thyroid tumors. With 7 bases removed from V and 4 bases from J, the gap between germline ends came to 11 bases. This CDR3 is built from 13 residues. TCRdb re-called the PCR reads through MiXCR. The sample carries approximately 17,000 clones, under 30% recorded once. The chain has TRBV12-3 or TRBV12-4 and TRBJ1-5; D uncertain. The material sequenced was tumor tissue. The receptor comes from a female donor with papillary thyroid cancer or a benign thyroid nodule (not recorded which). Some clones in this sample may be carry-over from other donors' samples. CDR3 loop: CASTLGPNQPQHF. The CDR3 region has the DNA TGTGCCAGCACCCTAGGCCCTAATCAGCCCCAGCATTTT.